The 8 T cell receptor beta chains below were found in one sample sequenced in a study of T cell responses to AZD1222 COVID-19 vaccine. Profiled with immunoSEQ multiplex PCR; TCRdb holds only in-frame clones, not every one. The data show 180,000 or so clones, about 90% seen once. This material consisted of peripheral blood, taken 28 days after the second AZD1222 dose. The source is an adult who received the AZD1222 COVID-19 vaccine.

The V call is TRBV28, the J call TRBJ2-1; D may match TRBD1 or TRBD2 (5 bases each). The CDR3 runs to 14 residues. Germline CDR1 is MDHEN and CDR2 is SYDVKM. Trimming removed 6 bases at V and 3 bases at J, with 12 bases between. CDR3 loop: CASREPGLYNEQFF. For the CDR3, the DNA is TGTGCCAGCAGGGAACCGGGGCTCTACAATGAGCAGTTCTTC.

The genes are TRBV12-3 or TRBV12-4 and TRBJ2-7; a possible D gene is TRBD1 (5 bases). Deletions cut 7 bases from V and 3 bases from J, with 13 bases between. The length of the CDR3 is 13 residues. Here the CDR3 DNA reads TGTGCCAGCACCTCGACAGTTGGCTACGAGCAGTACTTC. Translating it yields CASTSTVGYEQYF.

V is TRBV6-5 and J is TRBJ1-5; 9 bases map to TRBD1. The CDR3 runs 14 residues. Germline V gene lookup returns CDR1 MNHEY and CDR2 SVGAGI. J was trimmed by 2 bases and V by 5 bases; bases with no gene match: 1. The CDR3 region is CASSRQGGNQPQHF. In DNA form, the CDR3 reads TGTGCCAGCAGTCGACAGGGGGGCAATCAGCCCCAGCATTTT.

This clone appeared once. V gene TRBV24-1 combines with J gene TRBJ1-2, with 8 nucleotides matching TRBD1. Trimming removed 4 bases from V and 3 bases from J; junction bases left unmatched: 0. The CDR3 is made up of 13 amino acids. Germline V gives CDR1 KGHDR, CDR2 SFDVKD. CDR3 loop: CATSEQGDYGYTF. The DNA for the CDR3 is TGTGCCACCAGTGAACAGGGGGACTATGGCTACACCTTC.

This sequence joins TRBV27 and TRBJ1-1; TRBD1 matches at 7 bases. The V gene end was trimmed by 5 bases and the J gene end by 2 bases; junction bases not matched to a gene: 5. The CDR3 contains 14 residues. From germline, CDR1 is MNHEY and CDR2 SMNVEV (reference sequence). For the CDR3, the DNA is TGTGCCAGCAGTACCCGGACAGGAAACACTGAAGCTTTCTTT. Its translation is CASSTRTGNTEAFF.

The genes are TRBV11-3 and TRBJ2-1; D may be TRBD2 (5 bases). Germline CDR1 is SGHNT and CDR2 is YENEEA. Trimming removed 1 base at V and 13 bases at J, with 17 bases between. The CDR3 extends over 14 amino acids. The CDR3 region has the DNA TGTGCCAGCAGCTTAGGCCTAGCCCCAGCCCTACAGTTCTTC. It codes for CASSLGLAPALQFF. Looking up the rest from reference TRBV11-3 and TRBJ2-1 gives the full variable domain: EAGVVQSPRYKIIEKKQPVAFWCNPISGHNTLYWYLQNLGQGPELLIRYENEEAVDDSQLPKDRFSAERLKGVDSTLKIQPAELGDSAVYLCASSLGLAPALQFFGPGTRLTVL.

V usage is TRBV5-8 and J usage is TRBJ1-1; no clear D gene. V dropped 0 bases and J dropped 0 bases, with 3 bases sitting between them. This CDR3 region has 13 residues. Germline V CDR1 and CDR2: SGHTS, YDEGEE. CDR3 DNA: TGTGCCAGCAGCTTGGTGGTGAACACTGAAGCTTTCTTT. This sequence encodes CASSLVVNTEAFF.

This chain uses TRBV6-4 with TRBJ2-3; 10 bases are a match to TRBD2. J gave up 1 base and V 6 bases, and 4 bases lay outside the gene matches. From germline, CDR1 is MRHNA and CDR2 SNTAGT. This CDR3 comprises 15 residues. The CDR3 DNA sequence: TGTGCCAGCAGCCCCACTAGCGGGGGCACAGATACGCAGTATTTT. Protein product: CASSPTSGGTDTQYF.